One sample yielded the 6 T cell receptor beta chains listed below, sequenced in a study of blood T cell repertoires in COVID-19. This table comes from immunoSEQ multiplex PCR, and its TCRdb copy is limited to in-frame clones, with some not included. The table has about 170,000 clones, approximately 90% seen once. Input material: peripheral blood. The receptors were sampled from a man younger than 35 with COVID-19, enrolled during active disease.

The CDR3 sequence is CATNLAFEQFF. The CDR3 DNA follows: TGCGCCACCAACCTAGCTTTTGAGCAGTTCTTC. The chain joins TRBV10-2 to TRBJ2-1; TRBD2 might be the D (5 bases). Germline V gene data show CDR1 as WSHSY and CDR2 as SAAADI. The CDR3 has 11 amino acids. Trimming left V 10 bases short and J 9 bases short, with 13 bases between.

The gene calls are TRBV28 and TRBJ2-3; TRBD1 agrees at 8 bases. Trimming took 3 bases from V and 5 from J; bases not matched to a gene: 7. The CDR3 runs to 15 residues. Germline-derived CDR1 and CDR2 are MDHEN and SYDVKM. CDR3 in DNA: TGTGCCAGCAGTTTCCGCAGGGGGCCGGGAGATACGCAGTATTTT. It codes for CASSFRRGPGDTQYF.

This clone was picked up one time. The CDR3 DNA sequence: TGTGCCAGCAGATTAGACAGGGGTGGAAACACCATATATTTT. It specifies CASRLDRGGNTIYF. This chain uses TRBV6-5 with TRBJ1-3; 8 bases line up with TRBD1. CDR1 and CDR2 from the germline V gene are MNHEY and SVGAGI. With 6 bases clipped from V and 3 bases from J, the junction kept 4 bases outside the gene matches. There are 14 residues in the CDR3.

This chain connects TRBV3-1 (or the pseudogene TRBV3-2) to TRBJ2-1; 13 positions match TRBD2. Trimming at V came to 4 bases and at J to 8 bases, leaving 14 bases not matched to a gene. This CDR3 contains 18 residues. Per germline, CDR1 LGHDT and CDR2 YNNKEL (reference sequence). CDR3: CASSPPLGRTSGSYEQFF. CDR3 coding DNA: TGTGCCAGCAGCCCCCCACTGGGAAGGACTAGCGGGAGTTATGAGCAGTTCTTC.

CDR3 coding DNA: TGTGCCAGCAGCACAGCGGGAGGGCTGAACAATGAGCAGTTCTTC. As protein: CASSTAGGLNNEQFF. The chain uses TRBV7-2 and TRBJ2-1; the match to TRBD2 covers 10 bases. CDR1 is SGHTA, CDR2 FQGNSA, per germline. The CDR3 has 15 residues. The J segment lost 5 bases and the V segment lost 5 bases, leaving 6 bases of the junction unmatched.

The CDR3 DNA sequence: TGCGCCAGCAGCTCCGGGACAGTACCCGTCTACGAGCAGTACTTC. Protein sequence: CASSSGTVPVYEQYF. The chain combines TRBV5-1 with TRBJ2-7; 7 bases agree with TRBD1. The germline gives CDR1 SGHRS, CDR2 YFSETQ. This CDR3 is 15 amino acids long. After removal of 3 bases from V and 3 bases from J, the junction contained 9 bases not matched to a gene. Based on the CDR3 plus reference TRBV5-1 and TRBJ2-7, the full variable domain is KAGVTQTPRYLIKTRGQQVTLSCSPISGHRSVSWYQQTPGQGLQFLFEYFSETQRNKGNFPGRFSGRQFSNSRSEMNVSTLELGDSALYLCASSSGTVPVYEQYFGPGTRLTVT.